This TCR beta chain is from a study of blood T cell repertoires in COVID-19. Study overall: Material from acute and convalescent COVID-19 was sourced from the United States, Italy and Spain. From T cells, B-cell-depleted T cells, or PBMCs came the material, which was cDNA or gDNA.

Only a few counts were recorded for this clone. This CDR3 is also generated by other DNA sequences in the sample. Trimming removed 5 bases at V and 1 base at J, with 5 bases between. The CDR3 length is 12 residues. Patients at the Seattle site were enrolled during active infection and followed longitudinally. How the authors handled the data: Estimation of nucleated cell counts was performed using reference gene primer amplification. Generated by immunoSEQ multiplex PCR, the TCRdb table keeps only in-frame clones and is missing some. Clone size and V and J calls were adopted from that table, with D and trimming inferred from the DNA. The data contain around 470,000 clones, about 88% of them singletons.

Sequencing input: peripheral blood. The chain joins TRBV12-3 or TRBV12-4 to TRBJ1-1; D remains ambiguous. The receptor was isolated from a man aged 18 to 30 with COVID-19, enrolled during active disease. The CDR3 reads CASSPRNTEAFF. CDR3 in DNA: TGTGCCAGCAGTCCCAGGAACACTGAAGCTTTCTTT.